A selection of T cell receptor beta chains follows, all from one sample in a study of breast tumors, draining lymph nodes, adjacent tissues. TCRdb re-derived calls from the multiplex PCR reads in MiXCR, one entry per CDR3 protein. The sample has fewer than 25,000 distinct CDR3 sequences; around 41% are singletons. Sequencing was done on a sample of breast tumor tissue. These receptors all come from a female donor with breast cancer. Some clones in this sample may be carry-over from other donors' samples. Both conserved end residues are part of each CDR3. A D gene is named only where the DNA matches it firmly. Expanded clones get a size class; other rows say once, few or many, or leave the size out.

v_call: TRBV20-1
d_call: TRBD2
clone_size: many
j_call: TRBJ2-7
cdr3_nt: TGCAGTGCTACCTCCGGGACTAGCGGGACTGAGCAGTACTTC
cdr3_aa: CSATSGTSGTEQYF

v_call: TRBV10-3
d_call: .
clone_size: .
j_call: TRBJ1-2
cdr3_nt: TGTGCCATCAGTGAGTCGAGCGAGGCTAACTATGGCTACACCTTC
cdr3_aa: CAISESSEANYGYTF

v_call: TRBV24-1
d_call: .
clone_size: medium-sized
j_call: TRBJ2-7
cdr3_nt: TGTGCTCCGAATTCCTACGAGCAGTACTTC
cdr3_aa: CAPNSYEQYF

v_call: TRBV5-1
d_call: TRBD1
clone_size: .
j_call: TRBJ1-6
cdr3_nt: TGCGCCAGCAGCTTGGGGGACAGGGCCTATAATTCACCCCTCCACTTT
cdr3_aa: CASSLGDRAYNSPLHF

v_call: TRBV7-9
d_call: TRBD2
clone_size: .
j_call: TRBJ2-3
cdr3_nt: TGTGCCAGCAGCTATCCGGGACTAGCGGGGACGCAATCTACGCAGTATTTT
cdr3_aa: CASSYPGLAGTQSTQYF

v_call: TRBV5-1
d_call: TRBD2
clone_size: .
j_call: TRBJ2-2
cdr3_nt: TGCGCCAGCAGCCCAGGACTAGCGGGAGCCGGGGAGCTGTTTTTT
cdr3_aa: CASSPGLAGAGELFF

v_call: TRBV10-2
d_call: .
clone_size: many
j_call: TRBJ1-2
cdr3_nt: TGCGCCAGCAGTGAGTCAGCAGAGGGCTATGGCTACACCTTC
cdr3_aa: CASSESAEGYGYTF

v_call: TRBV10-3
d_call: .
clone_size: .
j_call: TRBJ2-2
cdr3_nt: TGTGCCATCAGTGAGAGGGACGGGGAGCTGTTTTTT
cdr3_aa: CAISERDGELFF

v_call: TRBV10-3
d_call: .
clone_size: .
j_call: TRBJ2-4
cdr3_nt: TGTGCCATCAGTGAGTCCCAGGGACTTATAGCCAAAAACATTCAGTACTTC
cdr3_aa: CAISESQGLIAKNIQYF

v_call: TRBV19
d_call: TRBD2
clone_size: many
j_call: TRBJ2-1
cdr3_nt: TGTGCCAGTAGTCGACAATCTAGCGGGGGTGCCTACAATGAGCAGTTCTTC
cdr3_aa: CASSRQSSGGAYNEQFF

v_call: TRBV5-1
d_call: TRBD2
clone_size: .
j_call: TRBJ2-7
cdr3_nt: TGCGCCAGCCGCCGTAGCGGGAGGGCCGACCACGAGCAGTACTTC
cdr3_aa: CASRRSGRADHEQYF

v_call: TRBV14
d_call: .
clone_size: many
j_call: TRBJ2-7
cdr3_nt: TGTGCCAGCAGCGCCCAAGGTTGGGTCGAGCAGTACTTC
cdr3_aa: CASSAQGWVEQYF

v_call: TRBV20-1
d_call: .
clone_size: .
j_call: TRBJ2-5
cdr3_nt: TGCAGTGCTAGCGTGGTCCACACCGGGGAGCTGGAGACCCAGTACTTC
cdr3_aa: CSASVVHTGELETQYF

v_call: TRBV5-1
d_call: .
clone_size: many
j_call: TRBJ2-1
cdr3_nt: TGCGCCAGCAGCTTGGGACTGGATTACAATGAGCAGTTCTTC
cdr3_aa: CASSLGLDYNEQFF

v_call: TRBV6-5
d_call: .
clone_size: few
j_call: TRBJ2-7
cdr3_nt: TGTGCCAGCAGTTACGGGACGGGGCAGTACTTC
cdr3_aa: CASSYGTGQYF

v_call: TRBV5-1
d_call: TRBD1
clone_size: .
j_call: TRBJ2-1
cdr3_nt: TGCGCCAGCAGCTTAACGACAGGGACCTACAATGAGCAGTTCTTC
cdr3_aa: CASSLTTGTYNEQFF

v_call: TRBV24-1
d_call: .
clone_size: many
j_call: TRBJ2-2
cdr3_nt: TGTGCCACCAGTGATTTTCAAGGGGCCAGCACCGGGGAGCTGTTTTTT
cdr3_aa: CATSDFQGASTGELFF

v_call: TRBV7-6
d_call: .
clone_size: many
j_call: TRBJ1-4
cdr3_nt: TGTGCCAGCAGCTTAGAGACGACAGGTCGGAAACTGTTTTTT
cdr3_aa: CASSLETTGRKLFF

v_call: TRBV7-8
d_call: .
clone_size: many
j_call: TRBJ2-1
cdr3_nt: TGTGCCAGCAGCTTACGGGAGAATACTTACAATGAGCAGTTCTTC
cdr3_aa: CASSLRENTYNEQFF

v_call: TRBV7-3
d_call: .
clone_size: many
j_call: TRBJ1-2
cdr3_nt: TGTGCCAGCAGCTTAGCAGGAGTCGTTGGGGGGGCAGGTGGCTACACCTTC
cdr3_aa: CASSLAGVVGGAGGYTF

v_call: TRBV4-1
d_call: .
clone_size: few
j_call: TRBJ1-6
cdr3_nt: TGCGCCAGCAGCCAAGACAACCGGGGATTTAGCGATAATTCACCCCTCCACTTT
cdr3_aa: CASSQDNRGFSDNSPLHF

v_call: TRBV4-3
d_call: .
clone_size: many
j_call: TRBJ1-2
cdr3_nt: TGCGCCAGCAGCCAAGATTTGTCGGCTAACTATGGCTACACCTTC
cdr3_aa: CASSQDLSANYGYTF

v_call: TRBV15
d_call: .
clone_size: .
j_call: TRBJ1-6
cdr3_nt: TGTGCCACCTCTGTGGACGGAGGTAGCTCCTATAATTCACCCCTCCACTTT
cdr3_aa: CATSVDGGSSYNSPLHF

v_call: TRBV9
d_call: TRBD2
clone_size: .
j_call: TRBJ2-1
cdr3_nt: TGTGCCAGCAGCGCCAAAACTAGCGGGAGCTCCTACAATGAGCAGTTCTTC
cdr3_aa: CASSAKTSGSSYNEQFF

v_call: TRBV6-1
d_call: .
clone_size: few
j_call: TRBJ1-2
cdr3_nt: TGTGCCAGCAGCAGAACGAGGGCCGGAGGCAATGGCTACACCTTC
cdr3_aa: CASSRTRAGGNGYTF

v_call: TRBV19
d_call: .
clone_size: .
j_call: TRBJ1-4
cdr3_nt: TGTGCCAGTAGAACAGGGATATCTGGTGAAAAACTGTTTTTT
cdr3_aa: CASRTGISGEKLFF

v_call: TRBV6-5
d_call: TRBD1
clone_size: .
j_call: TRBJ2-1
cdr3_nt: TGTGCCAGCAGTTACTCCGGGACAGGGGACTACAATGAGCAGTTCTTC
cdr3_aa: CASSYSGTGDYNEQFF

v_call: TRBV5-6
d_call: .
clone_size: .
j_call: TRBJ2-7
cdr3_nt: TGTGCCAGCAGCCTTGGAAGGGGCGAGCAGTACTTC
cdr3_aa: CASSLGRGEQYF

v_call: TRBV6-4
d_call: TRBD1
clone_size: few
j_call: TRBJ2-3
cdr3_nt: TGTGCCAGCAGTGACTCGACAGGGGGCGCAGATACGCAGTATTTT
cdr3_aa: CASSDSTGGADTQYF

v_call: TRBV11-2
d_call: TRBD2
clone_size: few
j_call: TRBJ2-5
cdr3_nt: TGTGCCAGCAGCTTAGTGTCACTAGCGAGTGAGACCCAGTACTTC
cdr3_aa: CASSLVSLASETQYF

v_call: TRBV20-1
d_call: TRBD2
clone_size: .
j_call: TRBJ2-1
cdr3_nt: TGCAGTGCTAGAGGCCCGGGACTAGCGTCAAATGAGCAGTTCTTC
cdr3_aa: CSARGPGLASNEQFF

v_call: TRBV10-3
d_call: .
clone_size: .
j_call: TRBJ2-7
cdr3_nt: TGTGCCATCAGTGAGTCTGGGGTACCCCCCTACGAGCAGTACTTC
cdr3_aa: CAISESGVPPYEQYF

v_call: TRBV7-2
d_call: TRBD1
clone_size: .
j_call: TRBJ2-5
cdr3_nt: TGTGCCAGCAGACGGGACAGTCACCAAGAGACCCAGTACTTC
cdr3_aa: CASRRDSHQETQYF

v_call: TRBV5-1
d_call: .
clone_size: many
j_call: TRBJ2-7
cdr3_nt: TGCGCCAGCAGCTTAGCTGGACAGCTCTTTTACGAGCAGTACTTC
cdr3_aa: CASSLAGQLFYEQYF

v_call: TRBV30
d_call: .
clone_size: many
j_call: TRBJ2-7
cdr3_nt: TGTGCCTGGAGGGCCAATACAGGGTTAGATGGGAACTTC
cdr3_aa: CAWRANTGLDGNF

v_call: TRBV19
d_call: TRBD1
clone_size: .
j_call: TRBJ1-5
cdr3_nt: TGTGCCAGTAGGGACAGGCTTAGCAATCAGCCCCAGCATTTT
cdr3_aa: CASRDRLSNQPQHF

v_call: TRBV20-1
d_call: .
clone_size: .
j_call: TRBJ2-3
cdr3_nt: TGCAGTGCTAGCCCTTTGGACCCTAACACAGATACGCAGTATTTT
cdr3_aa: CSASPLDPNTDTQYF

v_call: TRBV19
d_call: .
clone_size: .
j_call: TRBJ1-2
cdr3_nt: TGTGCCAGTAGTATTTCCGTCTATGGCTACACCTTC
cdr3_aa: CASSISVYGYTF

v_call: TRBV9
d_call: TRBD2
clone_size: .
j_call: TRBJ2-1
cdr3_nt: TGTGCCAGCAGCGTAGCAGGACTAGCCTTGAATGAGCAGTTCTTC
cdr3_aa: CASSVAGLALNEQFF

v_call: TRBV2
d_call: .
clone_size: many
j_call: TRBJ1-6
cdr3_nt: TGTGCCAGCAGTGACGGACGGGGTTCACCCCTCCACTTT
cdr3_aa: CASSDGRGSPLHF

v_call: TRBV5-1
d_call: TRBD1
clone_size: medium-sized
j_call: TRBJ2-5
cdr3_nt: TGCGCCAGCAGCTTGGCCTCCGGGACAGGGGTTGCCCAGACCCAGTACTTC
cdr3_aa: CASSLASGTGVAQTQYF

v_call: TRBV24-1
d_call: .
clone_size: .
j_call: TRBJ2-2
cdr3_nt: TGTGCCACCAGTGATTTGCAAGAGGGAAACACCGGGGAGCTGTTTTTT
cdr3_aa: CATSDLQEGNTGELFF

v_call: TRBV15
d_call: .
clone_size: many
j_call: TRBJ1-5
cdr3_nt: TGTGCCACCAGCAGTTTACTCGGGGGGAATCAGCCCCAGCATTTT
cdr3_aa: CATSSLLGGNQPQHF

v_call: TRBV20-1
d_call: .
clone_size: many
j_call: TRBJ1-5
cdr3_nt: TGCAGTGCTCGGACGGTGAATCAGCCCCAGCATTTT
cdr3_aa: CSARTVNQPQHF

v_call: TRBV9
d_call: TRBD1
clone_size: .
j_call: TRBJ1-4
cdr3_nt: TGTGCCAGCAGCGTAGAACAGGGGGGGTTGCTGTTTTTT
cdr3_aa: CASSVEQGGLLFF

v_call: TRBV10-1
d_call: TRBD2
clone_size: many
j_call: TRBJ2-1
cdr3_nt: TGCGCCAGCAGTGACCAGCGGGAGCGCAATGAGCAGTTCTTC
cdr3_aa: CASSDQRERNEQFF